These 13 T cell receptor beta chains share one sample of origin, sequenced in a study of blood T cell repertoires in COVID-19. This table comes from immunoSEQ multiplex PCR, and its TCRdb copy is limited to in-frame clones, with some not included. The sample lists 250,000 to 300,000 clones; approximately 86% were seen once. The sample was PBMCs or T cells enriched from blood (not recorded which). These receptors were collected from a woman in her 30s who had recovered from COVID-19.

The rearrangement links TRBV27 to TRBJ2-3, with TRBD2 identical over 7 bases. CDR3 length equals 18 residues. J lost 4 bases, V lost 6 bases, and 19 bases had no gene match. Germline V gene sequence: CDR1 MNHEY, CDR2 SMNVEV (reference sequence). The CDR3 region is CASRSRPDLSRGADTQYF. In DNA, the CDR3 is TGTGCCAGCAGATCAAGGCCAGATCTTAGCCGGGGGGCAGATACGCAGTATTTT.

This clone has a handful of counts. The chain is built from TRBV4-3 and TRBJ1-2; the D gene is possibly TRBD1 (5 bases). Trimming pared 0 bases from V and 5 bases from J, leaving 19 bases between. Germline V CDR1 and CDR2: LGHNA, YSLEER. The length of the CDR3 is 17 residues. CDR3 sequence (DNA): TGCGCCAGCAGCCAAGATCGAACGAGTTCTCGGGGGTATGGCTACACCTTC. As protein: CASSQDRTSSRGYGYTF.

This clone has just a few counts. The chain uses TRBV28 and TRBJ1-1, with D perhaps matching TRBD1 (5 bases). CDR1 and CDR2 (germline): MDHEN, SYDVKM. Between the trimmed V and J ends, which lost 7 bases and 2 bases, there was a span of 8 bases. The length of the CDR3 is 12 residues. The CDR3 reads CASNTGNTEAFF. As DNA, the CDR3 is TGTGCCAGCAATACAGGAAACACTGAAGCTTTCTTT.

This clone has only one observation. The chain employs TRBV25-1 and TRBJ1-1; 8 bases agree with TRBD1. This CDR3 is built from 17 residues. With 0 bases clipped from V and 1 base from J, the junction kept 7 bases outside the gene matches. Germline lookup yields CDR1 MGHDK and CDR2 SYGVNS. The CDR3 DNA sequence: TGTGCCAGCAGTGAATATGGTGGTACAGGGGGGAACACTGAAGCTTTCTTT. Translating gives CASSEYGGTGGNTEAFF.

The chain's CDR3 is CASGTGDVNTEAFF. The CDR3, as DNA: TGCGCCAGCGGGACAGGGGACGTAAACACTGAAGCTTTCTTT. The chain links TRBV5-1 to TRBJ1-1; 10 bases line up with TRBD1. Germline V CDR1 and CDR2: SGHRS, YFSETQ. V shed 7 bases, J shed 2 bases, and the junction held 5 bases outside the gene matches. The length of the CDR3 is 14 residues. Full variable domain (missing parts from reference TRBV5-1 and TRBJ1-1): KAGVTQTPRYLIKTRGQQVTLSCSPISGHRSVSWYQQTPGQGLQFLFEYFSETQRNKGNFPGRFSGRQFSNSRSEMNVSTLELGDSALYLCASGTGDVNTEAFFGQGTRLTVV.

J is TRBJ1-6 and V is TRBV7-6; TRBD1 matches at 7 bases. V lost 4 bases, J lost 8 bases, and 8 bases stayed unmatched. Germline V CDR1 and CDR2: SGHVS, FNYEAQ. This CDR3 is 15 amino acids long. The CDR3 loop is CASSSGQGGDSPLHF. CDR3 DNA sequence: TGTGCCAGCAGCTCCGGTCAGGGGGGCGATTCACCCCTCCACTTT.

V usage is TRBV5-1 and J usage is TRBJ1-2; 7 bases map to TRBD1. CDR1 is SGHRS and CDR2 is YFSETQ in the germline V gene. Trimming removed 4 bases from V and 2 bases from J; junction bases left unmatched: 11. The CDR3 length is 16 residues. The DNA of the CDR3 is TGCGCCAGCAGCCCCGGGACAGTCGTGTTCAACTATGGCTACACCTTC. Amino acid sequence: CASSPGTVVFNYGYTF. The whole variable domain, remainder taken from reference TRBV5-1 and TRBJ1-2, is KAGVTQTPRYLIKTRGQQVTLSCSPISGHRSVSWYQQTPGQGLQFLFEYFSETQRNKGNFPGRFSGRQFSNSRSEMNVSTLELGDSALYLCASSPGTVVFNYGYTFGSGTRLTVV.

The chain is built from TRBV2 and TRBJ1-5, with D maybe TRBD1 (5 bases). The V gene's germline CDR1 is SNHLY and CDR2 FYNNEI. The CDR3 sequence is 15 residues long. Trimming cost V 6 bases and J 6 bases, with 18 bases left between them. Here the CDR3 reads CASSESGVQTQPQHF. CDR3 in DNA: TGTGCCAGCAGCGAATCGGGGGTTCAAACTCAGCCCCAGCATTTT.

The CDR3 spells CASSLYGNTGDTQYF. CDR3 bases: TGCGCCAGCAGCCTCTACGGTAACACGGGAGATACGCAGTATTTT. This chain links TRBV4-1 with TRBJ2-3; D gene uncertain. The CDR3 is 15 amino acids. CDR1 is MGHRA and CDR2 is YSYEKL in the germline V gene. V lost 4 bases to trimming and J lost 5 bases, with 16 bases between them.

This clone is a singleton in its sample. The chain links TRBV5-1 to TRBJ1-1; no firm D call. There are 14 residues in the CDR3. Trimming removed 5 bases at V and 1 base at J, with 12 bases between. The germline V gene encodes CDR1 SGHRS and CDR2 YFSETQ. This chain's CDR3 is CASSPGLKNTEAFF. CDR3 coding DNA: TGCGCCAGCAGTCCCGGACTGAAGAACACTGAAGCTTTCTTT.

CDR3 coding DNA: TGTGCCAGCTCACCCCTTTGGGGGACTAGCGGGAACTACGAGCAGTACTTC. It is translated as CASSPLWGTSGNYEQYF. This rearrangement joins TRBV18 to TRBJ2-7; the match to TRBD2 covers 13 bases. CDR1 is KGHSH, CDR2 LQKENI, per germline. The CDR3 spans 17 residues. Losses at the gene ends were 3 bases for V and 3 bases for J; bases not matched to a gene: 8. The whole variable domain, filled in from reference TRBV18 and TRBJ2-7, reads NAGVMQNPRHLVRRRGQEARLRCSPMKGHSHVYWYRQLPEEGLKFMVYLQKENIIDESGMPKERFSAEFPKEGPSILRIQQVVRGDSAAYFCASSPLWGTSGNYEQYFGPGTRLTVT.

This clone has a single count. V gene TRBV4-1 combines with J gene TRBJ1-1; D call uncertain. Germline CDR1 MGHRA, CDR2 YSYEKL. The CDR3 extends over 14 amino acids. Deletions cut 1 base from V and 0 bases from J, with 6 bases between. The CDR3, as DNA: TGCGCCAGCAGCCAAGGGCAGGTGAACACTGAAGCTTTCTTT. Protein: CASSQGQVNTEAFF.

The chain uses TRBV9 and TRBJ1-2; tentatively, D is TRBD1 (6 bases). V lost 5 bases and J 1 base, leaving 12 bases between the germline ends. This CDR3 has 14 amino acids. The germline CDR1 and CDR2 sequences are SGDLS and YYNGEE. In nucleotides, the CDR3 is TGTGCCAGCAGTAGGGACACCCATAACTATGGCTACACCTTC. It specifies CASSRDTHNYGYTF.